A single sample gave rise to the 11 T cell receptor beta chains below, sequenced in a study of T cells in Graves' hyperthyroidism and ophthalmopathy (dated by TCRdb to the late 2010s). The method behind the library was multiplex PCR. Data came from an Illumina HiSeq 2000. Amplification of TCR beta CDR3 regions was carried out from RNA transcripts. The first round of RT-PCR for the TCR CDR3 was performed with the HTBI primer set and the Qiagen OneStep RT-PCR kit. TCRdb reprocessed the public reads (quality trimming at Q25 with fastp, clone calling with MiXCR) and kept in-frame beta chains. Identical CDR3 protein sequences are pooled into one entry, listed with their most common genes and DNA. The sample table records roughly 420,000 distinct CDR3 sequences; around a sixth of these occur just once. Clones ranked in the top ten supply approximately 8% of the sample. The material sequenced was blood. Source of these receptors: a woman aged 18-29 years with Graves' hyperthyroidism.

Regarding this clonotype: A read error is possible here, since a much larger clone lies one base away. The gene calls are TRBV29-1 and TRBJ1-2; D is undetermined. The length of the CDR3 is 14 residues. The V and J ends lost 5 bases and 0 bases respectively, with 13 bases between them. Germline CDR1 reads SQVTM; CDR2 reads ANQGSEA. The CDR3 reads CSVTTEDSNYGYTF. The CDR3 bases are TGCAGCGTTACCACAGAAGACTCTAACTATGGCTACACCTTC.

This clonotype was seen many times. V gene TRBV12-3 or TRBV12-4 combines with J gene TRBJ1-2; weak D call: TRBD1 (5 bases). The V gene lost 7 bases and the J gene lost 0 bases, with 15 bases spanning the gap. CDR3 length: 15 amino acids. The CDR3 sequence is CASTYSTGANYGYTF. The CDR3 bases are TGTGCCAGCACCTATTCCACAGGAGCTAACTATGGCTACACCTTC.

At least ten counts were recorded for this clonotype. The genes are TRBV5-6 and TRBJ2-1, with D tentatively TRBD2 (6 bases). The germline V gene encodes CDR1 SGHDT and CDR2 YYEEEE. Trimming removed 0 bases from V and 7 bases from J, with 14 bases in between. This CDR3 has 15 amino acids. The CDR3 nucleotides read TGTGCCAGCAGCTTGGCCGGGGGATTGTATAATGAGCAGTTCTTC. The encoded protein is CASSLAGGLYNEQFF.

This clonotype occurred a few times. J is TRBJ2-3 and V is TRBV20-1; 9 nucleotides agree with TRBD2. CDR1 DFQATT and CDR2 SNEGSKA come from the germline V gene (reference sequence). V lost 3 bases and J lost 5; bases outside the gene matches: 6. CDR3 length: 14 residues. As DNA, the CDR3 is TGCAGTGCTAGTTTCGGAGCGGGGGGAGATACGCAGTATTTT. This encodes CSASFGAGGDTQYF.

The V call is TRBV28, the J call TRBJ2-7, with a possible D match to TRBD2 (5 bases). The CDR3 covers 16 residues. Trimming left V 6 bases short and J 6 bases short, with 24 bases between. Germline V gene sequence: CDR1 MDHEN, CDR2 SYDVKM. This CDR3 reads CASSLQEVGYGSEQYF. CDR3 sequence (DNA): TGTGCCAGCAGCCTCCAGGAGGTTGGATACGGTTCCGAGCAGTACTTC. Full variable domain (outside the CDR3, taken from reference TRBV28 and TRBJ2-7): DVKVTQSSRYLVKRTGEKVFLECVQDMDHENMFWYRQDPGLGLRLIYFSYDVKMKEKGDIPEGYSVSREKKERFSLILESASTNQTSMYLCASSLQEVGYGSEQYFGPGTRLTVT.

This clonotype showed up many times. The chain couples TRBV9 to TRBJ1-1; TRBD1 matches 7 bases. This CDR3 is built from 16 residues. J gave up 5 bases and V 3 bases, and 13 bases lay outside the gene matches. Germline V gives CDR1 SGDLS, CDR2 YYNGEE. The CDR3: CASSAGATGDWTEAFF. CDR3 sequence (DNA): TGTGCCAGCAGCGCAGGGGCCACAGGGGATTGGACTGAAGCTTTCTTT.

This clonotype was counted ten times or more. The rearrangement uses TRBV6-1 and TRBJ1-3; TRBD1 might be the D (5 bases). CDR3 length equals 17 residues. The germline V and J ends were trimmed by 1 base and 0 bases, with 13 bases remaining between them. The germline V gene has CDR1 MNHNS and CDR2 SASEGT. CDR3 amino acids: CASSEGPGRFSGNTIYF. CDR3 in DNA: TGTGCCAGCAGTGAAGGCCCGGGACGATTCTCTGGAAACACCATATATTTT.

The sample holds many counts of this clonotype. The CDR3 DNA is TGCAGTGCTAGAGATCAGGGGGCCAAAAACATTCAGTACTTC. Encoded protein: CSARDQGAKNIQYF. V is TRBV20-1 and J is TRBJ2-4; the D gene is possibly TRBD1 (6 bases). The germline V gene has CDR1 DFQATT and CDR2 SNEGSKA (reference sequence). The V end lost 0 bases, the J end lost 1 base, and 7 bases lay between the germline ends. This CDR3 comprises 14 residues.

Comments on this clonotype: A much larger clone lies a single base off, so this may be a read error. The chain links TRBV27 to TRBJ1-6, with D unresolved. The CDR3 runs to 16 residues. The V gene's germline CDR1 is MNHEY and CDR2 SMNVEV (reference sequence). The CDR3 spells CANSLKFPGGSSPLHF. CDR3 DNA sequence: TGTGCCAACAGTTTAAAGTTTCCGGGAGGTAGTTCACCCCTCCACTTT.

In its sample, this clonotype was seen many times. The V call is TRBV5-1, the J call TRBJ1-6, with 7 positions matching TRBD1. Germline CDR1 is SGHRS and CDR2 is YFSETQ. V dropped 5 bases and J dropped 7; count of bases not matched to a gene: 3. The CDR3 has 13 residues. The CDR3 reads CASSSQGNSPLHF. In DNA form, the CDR3 reads TGCGCCAGCAGTTCACAGGGGAATTCACCCCTCCACTTT.

This clonotype has ten or more counts. V and J are TRBV20-1 and TRBJ2-7; 7 positions agree with TRBD1. The V and J ends lost 3 bases and 1 base, in that order; junction bases with no gene match: 6. The CDR3 has 14 residues. Germline CDR1 DFQATT, CDR2 SNEGSKA (reference sequence). The CDR3 DNA reads TGCAGTGCTAGGAGGGACAGAACGTCCTACGAGCAGTACTTC. Protein sequence: CSARRDRTSYEQYF.